Listed below are T cell receptor beta chains from one sample, sequenced in a study of a mutant IDH1 vaccine in newly diagnosed glioma. Here immunoSEQ multiplex PCR was the method, and the copy in TCRdb shows in-frame clones only, minus some. The repertoire holds around 15,000 clones, with 80% as singletons. The specimen was PBMCs, collected from a glioma patient treated with radiotherapy, temozolomide or both. All receptors come from a man between 35 and 55 years old with glioma. CDR3s include the opening cysteine and the closing phenylalanine or tryptophan. The D gene is left open where the match is weak.

d_call j_call v_call cdr3_nt cdr3_aa
NA TRBJ1-2 TRBV5-1 TGCGCCAGCAGCCGACCACGAGGGTCGACCTATGGCTACACCTTC CASSRPRGSTYGYTF
TRBD2 TRBJ2-1 TRBV7-9 TGTGCCAGCAGCACCCGGACTAGCGGGAGTCTCGAGCAGTTCTTC CASSTRTSGSLEQFF
TRBD1 TRBJ1-2 TRBV6-5 TGTGCCAGCAGCCAGGGGGTTGGCTACACCTTC CASSQGVGYTF
TRBD2 TRBJ2-2 TRBV2 TGTGCCAGCAGTGAAGCCTCCGGGACTAGAGTCCCCGGGGAGCTGTTTTTT CASSEASGTRVPGELFF
TRBD2 TRBJ2-3 TRBV28 TGTGCCAGCAGGCGAACGGGACTAGCGGGAGGAACGAGATCGGATACGCAGTATTTT CASRRTGLAGGTRSDTQYF
NA TRBJ1-5 TRBV21-1 TGTGCCAGCACCGACGGACAGGGTGATCAGCCCCAGCATTTT CASTDGQGDQPQHF
NA TRBJ2-5 TRBV7-2 TGTGCCAGCAGCTTAGGGGGGGCAGGTCGGTACCAAGAGACCCAGTACTTC CASSLGGAGRYQETQYF
TRBD1 TRBJ1-4 TRBV19 TGTGCCAGTAGTGATCCCCACGGCAGGGGGCATCGAGAAAAACTGTTTTTT CASSDPHGRGHREKLFF
TRBD1 TRBJ1-6 TRBV28 TGTGCCAGCAGTTCCTCCGGACAGGTTTGGGCTAGTAATTCACCCCTCCACTTT CASSSSGQVWASNSPLHF
NA TRBJ1-3 TRBV25-1 TGTGCCAGCAGTGAATTCGGCCCGGACACCATATATTTT CASSEFGPDTIYF
NA TRBJ2-3 TRBV11-2 TGTGCCAGCAGCTTAGGCCCAGTAAGAACAGATACGCAGTATTTT CASSLGPVRTDTQYF
TRBD1 TRBJ2-5 TRBV7-9 TGTGCCAGCAGCCCCGGGACAGTCCAAGAGACCCAGTACTTC CASSPGTVQETQYF
NA TRBJ2-4 TRBV5-4 TGTGCCAGCAGCTCTCGAACGGGAAGCATTCAGTACTTC CASSSRTGSIQYF